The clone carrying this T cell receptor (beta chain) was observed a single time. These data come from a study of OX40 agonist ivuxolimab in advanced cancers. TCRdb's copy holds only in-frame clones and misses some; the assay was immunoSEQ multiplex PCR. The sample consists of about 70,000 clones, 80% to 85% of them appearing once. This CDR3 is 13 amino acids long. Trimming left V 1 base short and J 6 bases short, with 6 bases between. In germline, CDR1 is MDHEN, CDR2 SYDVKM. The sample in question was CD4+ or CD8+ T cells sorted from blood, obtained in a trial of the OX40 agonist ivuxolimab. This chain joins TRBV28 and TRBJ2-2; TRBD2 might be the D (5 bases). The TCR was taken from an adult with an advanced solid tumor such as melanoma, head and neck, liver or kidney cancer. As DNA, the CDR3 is TGTGCCAGCAGTTTATCTAGCCCCGGGGAGCTGTTTTTT. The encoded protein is CASSLSSPGELFF.